Presented here are 8 T cell receptor beta chains from one specimen sequenced in a study of T cells after yellow fever vaccination. TCRdb used MiXCR to reprocess the 5' RACE reads, holding one entry per CDR3 protein. The repertoire includes about 220,000 distinct CDR3 sequences, 2.5% to 3.5% of them detected once, and roughly 3% sits in the top ten. Sample: CD4+ T cells sorted from PBMCs, taken 10 days after the yellow fever booster vaccination. The receptors derive from a young man who received the YFV17D yellow fever vaccine.

This clonotype appeared many times. The genes are TRBV5-1 and TRBJ1-1; possibly TRBD1 for D (5 bases). Trimming left V 4 bases short and J 2 bases short, with 12 bases between. Germline CDR1 reads SGHRS; CDR2 reads YFSETQ. The CDR3 loop spans 14 amino acids. CDR3 sequence (DNA): TGCGCCAGCAGCCGGGGCCAAACAAACACTGAAGCTTTCTTT. Residues: CASSRGQTNTEAFF.

V gene TRBV3-1 combines with J gene TRBJ1-5, with D unresolved. The germline V gene encodes CDR1 LGHDT and CDR2 YNNKEL (reference sequence). The CDR3 has 16 residues. Trimming cost V 1 base and J 9 bases, with 19 bases left between them. The CDR3 coding sequence is TGTGCCAGCAGCCAAGGGGCAGGCAGCCTTCTGGTGCCCCAGCATTTT. This translates into CASSQGAGSLLVPQHF.

This clonotype has at least ten counts. The chain recombines TRBV5-1 with TRBJ2-5, with D tentatively TRBD1 or TRBD2 (5 bases each). The V end was cut by 3 bases, the J end by 6 bases, with 15 bases between. Per the germline V gene, CDR1 is SGHRS and CDR2 is YFSETQ. CDR3 length: 14 amino acids. The CDR3 loop is CASSSGTGRQTQYF. The CDR3 DNA is TGCGCCAGCAGCTCTGGGACGGGGCGCCAGACCCAGTACTTC. The full variable domain, in which reference TRBV5-1 and TRBJ2-5 provide the parts outside the CDR3, is KAGVTQTPRYLIKTRGQQVTLSCSPISGHRSVSWYQQTPGQGLQFLFEYFSETQRNKGNFPGRFSGRQFSNSRSEMNVSTLELGDSALYLCASSSGTGRQTQYFGPGTRLLVL.

This clonotype appeared a few times. The chain employs TRBV6-5 and TRBJ1-2, with 8 positions matching TRBD1. This CDR3 contains 16 residues. The V gene end was trimmed by 7 bases and the J gene end by 3 bases; junction bases not matched to a gene: 13. The germline gives CDR1 MNHEY, CDR2 SVGAGI. Written as DNA, the CDR3 is TGTGCCAGCACTACGGGACAGGCCGGCGATTACTATGGCTACACCTTC. This translates into CASTTGQAGDYYGYTF.

This clonotype was observed at least ten times. The J gene is TRBJ1-2, the V gene TRBV12-3 or TRBV12-4; D uncertain. The CDR3 has 14 residues. Trimming took off 3 bases at V and 1 base at J, with 9 bases between the two ends. The CDR3 DNA sequence: TGTGCCAGCAGTTTCATGGGCCATAACTATGGCTACACCTTC. The encoded protein is CASSFMGHNYGYTF.

At least ten counts were recorded for this clonotype. The chain couples TRBV12-3 or TRBV12-4 to TRBJ2-1; TRBD2 matches 10 bases. After removal of 1 base from V and 7 bases from J, the junction contained 4 bases not matched to a gene. CDR3 length: 15 amino acids. The CDR3 coding sequence is TGTGCCAGCAGTTTAGAGCGGGGGGGCCGTAATGAGCAGTTCTTC. Translating it yields CASSLERGGRNEQFF.

This clonotype was seen at least ten times. This chain uses TRBV20-1 with TRBJ1-5, with D hard to call. The CDR3 has 15 residues. V lost 3 bases to trimming and J lost 0 bases, with 12 bases between them. The V gene's germline CDR1 is DFQATT and CDR2 SNEGSKA (reference sequence). CDR3 coding DNA: TGCAGTGCTAGCCACAGCGGTTATAGCAATCAGCCCCAGCATTTT. Translating gives CSASHSGYSNQPQHF.

The table lists this clonotype with many counts. This sequence joins TRBV7-2 and TRBJ2-2; D possibly matches TRBD1 or TRBD2 (6 bases each). The CDR3 length is 15 residues. V was trimmed by 5 bases and J by 7 bases, leaving 17 bases between them. CDR1 is SGHTA, CDR2 FQGNSA, per germline. This chain's CDR3 is CASSPGATADGELFF. Here the CDR3 DNA reads TGTGCCAGCAGCCCGGGGGCTACCGCCGACGGGGAGCTGTTTTTT.